This TCR beta chain originates from a study of OX40 agonist ivuxolimab in advanced cancers. With 2 bases removed from V and 3 bases from J, the gap between germline ends came to 8 bases. The V gene's germline CDR1 is SGHVS and CDR2 FQNEAQ. CDR3 length: 13 amino acids. Clones were read by immunoSEQ multiplex PCR, and TCRdb kept only the in-frame ones, dropping some. This table has more than 65,000 clones, around four fifths appearing once. V and J are TRBV7-8 and TRBJ2-7; D remains unclear. The receptor was isolated from an adult with an advanced solid tumor such as melanoma, head and neck, liver or kidney cancer. This specimen was CD4+ or CD8+ T cells sorted from blood, taken in a trial of the OX40 agonist ivuxolimab. CDR3 amino acids: CASSLRVVYEQYF. DNA for the CDR3: TGTGCCAGCAGCTTACGAGTAGTCTACGAGCAGTACTTC.